Listed below are T cell receptor beta chains from one sample, sequenced in a study of T cells after yellow fever vaccination. TCRdb fed the 5' RACE reads into MiXCR, producing one record per CDR3 protein. The data hold 100,000 to 150,000 distinct CDR3 sequences, with 7.4% observed a single time. The sample consisted of CD4+ T cells sorted from PBMCs, taken 10 days after the first yellow fever vaccination. The receptors here all came from a man younger than 35 who received the YFV17D yellow fever vaccine. Each CDR3 is given with its conserved first and last residue. D genes are given only for firm matches. For some rows the clone size is stated as once, few or many, or as a class when expanded; others skip it.

TGCGCCAGCAGCCAAGTAAGGGGGCCCGGCACCGGGGAGCTGTTTTTT,CASSQVRGPGTGELFF,TRBV4-1,TRBJ2-2,16,many,TRBD1
TGCGCCAGCAGCGTATTGACAGGGGACACTGAAGCTTTCTTT,CASSVLTGDTEAFF,TRBV5-1,TRBJ1-1,14,many,TRBD1
TGTGCCAGCTCACCGGGGCCAGAGTATCAGTATTTT,CASSPGPEYQYF,TRBV18,TRBJ2-3,12,many,.
TGTGCCAGCAGTGAATCAGGGCAGGGGGCTGGTGGCTACACCTTC,CASSESGQGAGGYTF,TRBV6-1,TRBJ1-2,15,many,TRBD1
TGCAGTGCTAGAGATGGGGGCAATCAGCCCCAGCATTTT,CSARDGGNQPQHF,TRBV20-1,TRBJ1-5,13,many,.
TGTGCCAGCGCGAAGTCCGGGGGGTCTGAGCAGTTCTTC,CASAKSGGSEQFF,TRBV6-2/TRBV6-3,TRBJ2-1,13,.,TRBD2
TGTGCCACCAGTGATAGTCTGGGGGCGGCCACTGAAGCTTTCTTT,CATSDSLGAATEAFF,TRBV24-1,TRBJ1-1,15,many,.
TGTGCCAGTAGTCCCGACAGCCGGGGGTATGGCTACACCTTC,CASSPDSRGYGYTF,TRBV19,TRBJ1-2,14,few,.
TGTGCCAGCAGTTACTGGGGGGTGGATTCACCCCTCCACTTT,CASSYWGVDSPLHF,TRBV6-5,TRBJ1-6,14,many,.
TGCGCCAGCAGTCAACCCCTGGGGAGCGGGGGGCTTAACAATGAGCAGTTCTTC,CASSQPLGSGGLNNEQFF,TRBV23-1,TRBJ2-1,18,many,TRBD2
TGTGCCAGCAGTACGCAGGGGACCCGGGAGCTGTTTTTT,CASSTQGTRELFF,TRBV6-2/TRBV6-3,TRBJ2-2,13,many,.
TGTGCCAGCAGTTTCATGGGACAGGGATCCAATCAGCCCCAGCATTTT,CASSFMGQGSNQPQHF,TRBV28,TRBJ1-5,16,many,TRBD1
TGTGCCAGCACTATCAAGGGGTTGAACACTGAAGCTTTCTTT,CASTIKGLNTEAFF,TRBV12-3/TRBV12-4,TRBJ1-1,14,many,.
TGTGCCACCAGTGATATTCAAGGGGCCTCCTACAATGAGCAGTTCTTC,CATSDIQGASYNEQFF,TRBV24-1,TRBJ2-1,16,many,.
TGTGCCAGCTCACCGGTGGGTCAGGTGAACTACAATGAGCAGTTCTTC,CASSPVGQVNYNEQFF,TRBV18,TRBJ2-1,16,many,.
TGCAGCGTTGGGTCCTACGAGCAGTACTTC,CSVGSYEQYF,TRBV29-1,TRBJ2-7,10,many,.
TGTGCCAGCAGTGCCAGACAGGGCCTCTACAATGAGCAGTTCTTC,CASSARQGLYNEQFF,TRBV6-1,TRBJ2-1,15,.,TRBD1
TGTGCCAGCAGGTCAGCGGGTCCCGGGGCAGATACGCAGTATTTT,CASRSAGPGADTQYF,TRBV6-1,TRBJ2-3,15,many,.